Sequencing of this T cell receptor beta chain was carried out in a study of blood T cell repertoires in COVID-19. The table lists this clone with a count of one. Germline-derived CDR1 and CDR2 are LNHDA and SQIVND (reference sequence). This CDR3 is built from 15 residues. The germline V and J ends were trimmed by 7 bases and 7 bases, with 17 bases remaining between them. The protocol was immunoSEQ multiplex PCR, while the TCRdb copy is restricted to in-frame clones and leaves out a portion. The sample consists of about 160,000 clones, approximately 82% of them appearing once. This clonotype originated in a woman between 45 and 65 years old in a cohort exposed to, infected with or recovered from COVID-19 (not recorded which). Source material: PBMCs or T cells enriched from blood (not recorded which). The J gene is TRBJ1-6, the V gene TRBV19; D may be TRBD1 (5 bases). The CDR3 region has the DNA TGTGCCAGTACCACGGGGGGGTTCGGGAATTCACCCCTCCACTTT. It is translated as CASTTGGFGNSPLHF.